These 15 T cell receptor beta chains came from one sample sequenced in a study of CXCR3-negative and CXCR3-positive naive CD8 T cells. The TRB libraries of cDNA were built by UMI-labeled 5' RACE. TCRdb re-analyzed the 5' RACE reads; it lists each CDR3 protein once, without DNA. The sample table includes 100,000 to 150,000 distinct CDR3 sequences. The sample comprised naive CXCR3- CD8+ T cells from blood. Subset: CD45RO-CCR7+CD27+CD95- naive CD8+ T cells lacking CXCR3 (TNR3-). These receptors all stem from a human donor in good health. Some clones in this sample may be carry-over from other donors' samples.

The V and J genes are TRBV4-3 and TRBJ2-1. CDR1 is LGHNA, CDR2 YSLEER, per germline. The CDR3 extends over 14 amino acids. The CDR3 is CASSQAFMTNEQFF.

J is TRBJ2-1 and V is TRBV7-2; TCRdb lists TRBD1, though no DNA is available to test this call. The CDR3 has 14 residues. The germline CDR1 and CDR2 sequences are SGHTA and FQGNSA. The CDR3 is CASSLDPGGLEQFF.

CDR3 loop: CSVETYREQYF. The chain links TRBV29-1 to TRBJ2-7. Germline V gene data show CDR1 as SQVTM and CDR2 as ANQGSEA. The CDR3 sequence is 11 residues long.

The rearrangement joins TRBV24-1 to TRBJ1-6; the D call from TCRdb, TRBD1, cannot be confirmed without DNA. The CDR3 sequence is 14 residues long. CDR1 and CDR2 from the germline V gene are KGHDR and SFDVKD. CDR3 sequence: CATQSAGGNSPLHF.

The CDR3 sequence: CSARYGGGSSYNEQFF. The rearrangement uses TRBV29-1 and TRBJ2-1; TCRdb picks TRBD2, but there is no DNA to check that call. The CDR3 has 16 residues. Germline loops: CDR1 SQVTM, CDR2 ANQGSEA.

This chain uses TRBV7-9 with TRBJ2-1; TCRdb designates TRBD2, a call that cannot be tested without DNA. Germline V gene sequence: CDR1 SEHNR, CDR2 FQNEAQ (reference sequence). The CDR3 extends over 16 amino acids. The chain's CDR3 is CASSALRGGLYNEQFF.

This chain uses TRBV5-1 with TRBJ2-7; TCRdb outputs TRBD2, but without DNA this stays unchecked. The CDR3 covers 15 residues. CDR1 SGHRS and CDR2 YFSETQ come from the germline V gene. CDR3 amino acids: CASSIGGTSGYEQYF.

The gene calls are TRBV4-3 and TRBJ2-1; no DNA is available, so the TRBD1 call from TCRdb remains unchecked. CDR3 length: 13 residues. Germline-derived CDR1 and CDR2 are LGHNA and YSLEER. The chain's CDR3 is CASSLLMTAEQFF.

The chain is built from TRBV28 and TRBJ2-1; TCRdb's D call of TRBD1 is untestable without DNA. CDR3 size: 13 residues. CDR1 and CDR2 from the germline V gene are MDHEN and SYDVKM. The CDR3: CASSAPSGGEQFF. The full variable domain, completed using reference TRBV28 and TRBJ2-1, is DVKVTQSSRYLVKRTGEKVFLECVQDMDHENMFWYRQDPGLGLRLIYFSYDVKMKEKGDIPEGYSVSREKKERFSLILESASTNQTSMYLCASSAPSGGEQFFGPGTRLTVL.

J is TRBJ2-7 and V is TRBV12-3 or TRBV12-4; absent DNA, TCRdb's TRBD1 call cannot be checked. CDR3 length: 15 amino acids. CDR3 sequence: CASRDTGQGVDEQYF.

This rearrangement joins TRBV7-6 to TRBJ1-1. The germline CDR1 and CDR2 sequences are SGHVS and FNYEAQ. This CDR3 contains 16 residues. The CDR3 here is CASSLGVGAPNTEAFF.

The rearrangement uses TRBV12-3 or TRBV12-4 and TRBJ1-5; TCRdb's assignment of TRBD1 cannot be checked, as there is no DNA. CDR3 length: 16 residues. CDR3 sequence: CASRPDWDRLNQPQHF.

The chain combines TRBV2 with TRBJ2-7. This CDR3 contains 12 residues. Germline V CDR1 and CDR2: SNHLY, FYNNEI. The CDR3 reads CASSEGSGEQYF.

This rearrangement joins TRBV5-1 to TRBJ2-7; the D call of TRBD1 rests on TCRdb alone, since no DNA is present to check it. This CDR3 is 15 amino acids long. Germline V gene sequence: CDR1 SGHRS, CDR2 YFSETQ. CDR3: CASSLEAGSSYEQYF.

This sequence joins TRBV6-2 or TRBV6-3 and TRBJ1-1; absent DNA, TCRdb's TRBD1 call cannot be checked. Germline V CDR1 and CDR2: MNHEY, SVGEGT. The CDR3 loop spans 18 amino acids. CDR3 sequence reads: CASSYSARTGLMNTEAFF.